The 7 T cell receptor beta chains listed next were all sequenced from one sample in a study of OX40 agonist ivuxolimab in advanced cancers. The library was prepared using the immunoSEQ multiplex PCR assay. The immuneACCESS repertoire file appears here via TCRdb, limited to in-frame rearrangements. These files lack a portion of the clones; in checked studies, under half of the deficit traces to unresolved V genes, and the cause of the others is not known. The sample data list some 70,000 clones, and 80% to 85% of these were observed just once. Over 2% of the sample belongs to the ten largest clones. This specimen consisted of CD4+ or CD8+ T cells sorted from blood, obtained in a trial of the OX40 agonist ivuxolimab. The receptors were gathered from an adult with an advanced solid tumor such as melanoma, head and neck, liver or kidney cancer.

The chain joins TRBV5-1 to TRBJ2-3; TRBD2 agrees at 10 bases. The germline V gene encodes CDR1 SGHRS and CDR2 YFSETQ. V dropped 7 bases and J dropped 4; count of bases not matched to a gene: 6. The CDR3 loop spans 14 amino acids. The chain's CDR3 is CASRLTSGSDTQYF. The CDR3 coding sequence is TGCGCCAGCCGTCTGACTAGCGGGTCAGATACGCAGTATTTT.

The rearrangement links TRBV9 to TRBJ2-2; TRBD1 aligns across 8 bases. There are 16 residues in the CDR3. V was pared by 2 bases and J by 4 bases, with 7 bases of the junction left unmatched. Germline V gene sequence: CDR1 SGDLS, CDR2 YYNGEE. CDR3 coding DNA: TGTGCCAGCAGCGTTCTGGACAGGGTTCGCACCGGGGAGCTGTTTTTT. The encoded protein is CASSVLDRVRTGELFF.

This clone was seen once. The chain couples TRBV21-1 to TRBJ2-3; the table's D call of TRBD1 was not tested on the DNA. TRBV21-1 is described as a pseudogene. The CDR3 is 16 residues long. CDR3 region: CASSKVGATFTDTQYF. CDR3 DNA: TGTGCCAGCAGCAAAGTGGGGGCAACTTTCACAGATACGCAGTATTTT.

V usage is TRBV20-1 and J usage is TRBJ1-1, with unresolved D. Germline lookup yields CDR1 DFQATT and CDR2 SNEGSKA (reference sequence). The CDR3 contains 11 residues. The V end lost 1 base, the J end lost 11 bases, and 11 bases lay between the germline ends. CDR3 nucleotide sequence: TGCAGTGCTAGAGTCGACAATGGGGCTTTCTTT. It codes for CSARVDNGAFF.

The rearrangement uses TRBV5-1 and TRBJ2-7; unclear D gene. V was trimmed by 0 bases and J by 2 bases, leaving 18 bases between them. Germline loops: CDR1 SGHRS, CDR2 YFSETQ. The CDR3 is 17 residues long. The CDR3 protein is CASSLAIQVGITYEQYF. For the CDR3, the DNA is TGCGCCAGCAGCTTGGCCATCCAAGTTGGAATTACCTACGAGCAGTACTTC. Combining the CDR3 with reference TRBV5-1 and TRBJ2-7 gives the whole variable domain KAGVTQTPRYLIKTRGQQVTLSCSPISGHRSVSWYQQTPGQGLQFLFEYFSETQRNKGNFPGRFSGRQFSNSRSEMNVSTLELGDSALYLCASSLAIQVGITYEQYFGPGTRLTVT.

CDR3 loop: CASSLRAGRLNEKLFF. In nucleotides, the CDR3 is TGTGCCAGCAGCTTAAGGGCAGGGCGACTGAATGAAAAACTGTTTTTT. This rearrangement joins TRBV7-9 to TRBJ1-4, with a possible D match to TRBD1 (5 bases). The CDR3 has 16 residues. V dropped 2 bases and J dropped 5 bases, with 15 bases sitting between them. Germline CDR1 is SEHNR and CDR2 is FQNEAQ (reference sequence).

The CDR3 bases are TGCGCCAGCAGCCAAGAGGCGGGAGTTGAACATACGCAGTATTTT. Translating it yields CASSQEAGVEHTQYF. The chain carries TRBV4-3 and TRBJ2-3; TRBD2 agrees at 7 bases. The CDR3 length is 15 residues. The V segment lost 0 bases and the J segment 7 bases; nucleotides outside the gene matches: 7. Germline lookup yields CDR1 LGHNA and CDR2 YSLEER.